The rows below give T cell receptor beta chains drawn from one sample of a study of long-term antiretroviral therapy in people with HIV. The method was immunoSEQ multiplex PCR; TCRdb's version includes in-frame clones alone and lacks a portion of them. The data contain tens of thousands of clones, 90% to 95% of them singletons. The sample in question was unsorted PBMCs, obtained 3.7 years after starting antiretroviral therapy. The receptor source for this set is a woman aged 45-65 years with HIV. The CDR3 runs from the conserved cysteine through the conserved F or W. D genes are given only for firm matches. Size tells how often a clone was seen (once, few, many) or the class of an expanded clone, and some rows leave it out.

>TRBJ2-7|11|NA|NA|TRBV20-1
TGCAGTGCTTTAAGGGGCGGGGAGCAGTACTTC
CSALRGGEQYF
>TRBJ2-2|17|NA|NA|TRBV29-1
TGCAGCGTTGAACTAAGTACAGGGTTTAGGAACACCGGGGAGCTGTTTTTT
CSVELSTGFRNTGELFF
>TRBJ2-3|15|NA|TRBD2|TRBV5-1
TGCGCCAGCAGCCTGGGGACTAGCGGCGCAGATACGCAGTATTTT
CASSLGTSGADTQYF
>TRBJ1-5|15|NA|NA|TRBV2
TGTGCCACCGACCGTGGGGGGAACGGCAATCAGCCCCAGCATTTT
CATDRGGNGNQPQHF
>TRBJ1-1|13|few|NA|TRBV19
TGTGCCAGTAGTATCGGCACAGGAGCGGATGCTTTCTTT
CASSIGTGADAFF
>TRBJ1-5|13|NA|NA|TRBV5-1
TGCGCCAGCAGGGTAGGGTTCAACCAGCCCCAGCATTTT
CASRVGFNQPQHF
>TRBJ2-3|15|NA|TRBD2|TRBV6-5
TGTGCCAGCAGTTATAGGAGCGGGGGGGCAGATACGCAGTATTTT
CASSYRSGGADTQYF
>TRBJ2-5|16|NA|TRBD1|TRBV5-8
TGTGCCAGCAGCTTGGACCCCAGGACAGGGAAAGAGACCCAGTACTTC
CASSLDPRTGKETQYF
>TRBJ2-5|16|NA|TRBD2|TRBV7-2
TGTGCCAGCAGCAAACTCCGGGGGGATAAGGGAGAGACCCAGTACTTC
CASSKLRGDKGETQYF
>TRBJ2-3|17|NA|NA|TRBV23-1
TGCGCCAGCACCCTACCAGGGGGGCCAGGGATCACAGATACGCAGTATTTT
CASTLPGGPGITDTQYF
>TRBJ1-2|13|NA|TRBD1|TRBV7-9
TGTGCCAGCAGCTCCGGACAGGCCTATGGCTACACCTTC
CASSSGQAYGYTF
>TRBJ2-7|13|once|NA|TRBV7-9
TGTGCCAGCAGCCCCTGGGCAGGGGACGAGCAGTACTTC
CASSPWAGDEQYF
>TRBJ2-5|13|NA|TRBD1|TRBV29-1
TGCAGCGCGGGGACAGGACCCCAAGAGACCCAGTACTTC
CSAGTGPQETQYF
>TRBJ1-6|14|NA|TRBD1|TRBV6-6
TGTGCCAGCATCACGGGACAGGGAAATTCACCCCTCCACTTT
CASITGQGNSPLHF
>TRBJ2-3|18|NA|TRBD1|TRBV7-2
TGTGCCAGCAGCCTCGAGGAGACCGGGACAGGGGGTGGAGATACGCAGTATTTT
CASSLEETGTGGGDTQYF